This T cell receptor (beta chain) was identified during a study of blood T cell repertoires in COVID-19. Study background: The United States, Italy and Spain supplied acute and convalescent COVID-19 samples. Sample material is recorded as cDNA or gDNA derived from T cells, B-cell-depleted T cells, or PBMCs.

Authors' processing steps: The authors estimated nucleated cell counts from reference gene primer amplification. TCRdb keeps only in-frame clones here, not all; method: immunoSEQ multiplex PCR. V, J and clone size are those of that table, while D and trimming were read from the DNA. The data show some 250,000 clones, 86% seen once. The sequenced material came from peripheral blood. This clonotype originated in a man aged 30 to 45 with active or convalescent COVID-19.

The DNA for the CDR3 is TGTGCCAGCAGCCCTTCAGGCGTGGAGGGGGGGGCCGAAAATGAGCAGTTCTTC. Translated, it gives CASSPSGVEGGAENEQFF. The V call is TRBV3-1 (or the pseudogene TRBV3-2), the J call TRBJ2-1; D might be TRBD2 (7 bases). Germline CDR1 and CDR2: LGHDT and YNNKEL (reference sequence). V was trimmed by 4 bases and J by 7 bases, leaving 26 bases between them. The CDR3 has 18 residues.